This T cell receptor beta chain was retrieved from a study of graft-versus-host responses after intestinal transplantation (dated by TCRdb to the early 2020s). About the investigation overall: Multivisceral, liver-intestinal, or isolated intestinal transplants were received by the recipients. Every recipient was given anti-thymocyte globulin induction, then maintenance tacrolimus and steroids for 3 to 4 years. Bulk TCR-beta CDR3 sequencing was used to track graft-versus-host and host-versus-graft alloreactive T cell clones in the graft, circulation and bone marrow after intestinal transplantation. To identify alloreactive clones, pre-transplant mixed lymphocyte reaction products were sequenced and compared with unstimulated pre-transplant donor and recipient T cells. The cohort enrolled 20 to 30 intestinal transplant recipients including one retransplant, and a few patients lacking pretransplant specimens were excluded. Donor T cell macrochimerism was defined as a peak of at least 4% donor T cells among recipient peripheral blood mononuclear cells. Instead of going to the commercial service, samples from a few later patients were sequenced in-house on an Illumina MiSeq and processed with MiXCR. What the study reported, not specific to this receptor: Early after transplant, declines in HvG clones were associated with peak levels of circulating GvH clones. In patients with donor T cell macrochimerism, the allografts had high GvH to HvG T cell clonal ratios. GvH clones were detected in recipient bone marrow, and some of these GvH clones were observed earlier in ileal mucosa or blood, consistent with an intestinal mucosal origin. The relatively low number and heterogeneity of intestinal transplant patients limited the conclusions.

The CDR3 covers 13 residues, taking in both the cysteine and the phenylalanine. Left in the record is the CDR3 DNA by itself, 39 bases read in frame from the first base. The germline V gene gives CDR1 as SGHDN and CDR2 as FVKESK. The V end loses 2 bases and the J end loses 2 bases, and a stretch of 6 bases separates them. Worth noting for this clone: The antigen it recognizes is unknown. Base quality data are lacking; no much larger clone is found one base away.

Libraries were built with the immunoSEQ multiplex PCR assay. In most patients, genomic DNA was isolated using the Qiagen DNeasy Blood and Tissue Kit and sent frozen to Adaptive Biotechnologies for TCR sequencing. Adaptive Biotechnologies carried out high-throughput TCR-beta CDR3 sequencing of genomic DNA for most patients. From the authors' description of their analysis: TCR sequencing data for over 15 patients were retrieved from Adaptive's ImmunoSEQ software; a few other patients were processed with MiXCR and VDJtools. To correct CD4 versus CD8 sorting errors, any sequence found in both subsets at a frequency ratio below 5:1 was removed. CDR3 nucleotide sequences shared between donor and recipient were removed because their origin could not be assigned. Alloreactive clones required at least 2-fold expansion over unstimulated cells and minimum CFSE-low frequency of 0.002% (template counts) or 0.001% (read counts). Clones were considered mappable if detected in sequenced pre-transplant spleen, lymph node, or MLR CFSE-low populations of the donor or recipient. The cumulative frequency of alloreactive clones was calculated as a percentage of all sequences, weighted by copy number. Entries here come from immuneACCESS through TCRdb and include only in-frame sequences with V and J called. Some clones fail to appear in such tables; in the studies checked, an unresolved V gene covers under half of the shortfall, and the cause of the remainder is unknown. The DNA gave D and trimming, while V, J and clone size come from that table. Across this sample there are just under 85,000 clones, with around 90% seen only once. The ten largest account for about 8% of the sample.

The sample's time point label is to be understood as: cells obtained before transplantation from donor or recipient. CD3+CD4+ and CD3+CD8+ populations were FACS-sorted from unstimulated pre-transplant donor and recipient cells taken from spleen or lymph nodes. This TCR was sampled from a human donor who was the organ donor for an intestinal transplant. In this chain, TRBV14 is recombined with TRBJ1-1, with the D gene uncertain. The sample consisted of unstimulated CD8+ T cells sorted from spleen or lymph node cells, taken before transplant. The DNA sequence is TGTGCCAGCAGCCAACTTTTTAACACTGAAGCTTTCTTT. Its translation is CASSQLFNTEAFF.